This is a list of T cell receptor beta chains from one sample in a study of CD8+ T cells in alopecia areata. Method: immunoSEQ multiplex PCR; TCRdb's copy keeps in-frame clones and lacks some. The table lists over 100,000 clones, 49% of them singletons. The sequences come from CD8+ T cells sorted from blood, collected at week 0. The receptor set was obtained from a human donor with alopecia areata. Each CDR3 is given with its conserved first and last residue. The order of the fields is V gene, J gene, CDR3 length, D gene, clone size, CDR3 DNA, CDR3 protein. The D gene is left open where the match is weak. Clone size, where shown, is once, few, many, or a class for clones that have expanded.

TRBV5-4,TRBJ2-7,15,TRBD2,medium-sized,TGTGCCAGCAGCAAGCGGGGGTTTCTCTCCTACGAGCAGTACTTC,CASSKRGFLSYEQYF
TRBV5-6,TRBJ2-1,11,-,few,TGTGCCAGCAGCTTGCTCAATGAGCAGTTCTTC,CASSLLNEQFF
TRBV11-2,TRBJ1-5,14,-,-,TGTGCCAGCAGCCTACAGGGTTTAAATCAGCCCCAGCATTTT,CASSLQGLNQPQHF
TRBV11-1,TRBJ2-1,16,TRBD2,-,TGTGCGGCCGAGCCCGAATCGGGGGGGGGTTACAATGAGCAGTTCTTC,CAAEPESGGGYNEQFF
TRBV5-4,TRBJ1-2,15,-,-,TGTGCCAGCAGCTTGTTCGGGGCGTCTTACTATGGCTACACCTTC,CASSLFGASYYGYTF
TRBV4-3,TRBJ2-3,15,TRBD2,-,TGCGCCAGCAGCCAATTACTAGCGCCTCAAGATACGCAGTATTTT,CASSQLLAPQDTQYF
TRBV13,TRBJ2-5,13,-,-,TGTGCCAGCAGCTTAGAGGTCGGAGAGACCCAGTACTTC,CASSLEVGETQYF
TRBV7-9,TRBJ1-5,15,-,few,TGTGCCAGCAGCTTAGGACAGTATAGCAATCAGCCCCAGCATTTT,CASSLGQYSNQPQHF
TRBV14,TRBJ1-3,18,TRBD1,few,TGTGCCAGCAGCCAAGATACGACAGGGAAATTACTGAGAAACACCATATATTTT,CASSQDTTGKLLRNTIYF
TRBV5-1,TRBJ1-1,14,-,-,TGCGCCAGCAGCCCGGAGGGAGGGCTCACTGAAGCTTTCTTT,CASSPEGGLTEAFF
TRBV7-9,TRBJ2-7,12,-,-,TGTGCCAGCAGTCGGTTAGGGGTCGAGCAGTACTTC,CASSRLGVEQYF
TRBV29-1,TRBJ2-1,12,TRBD2,few,TGCAGCGCCCCGGGGGGGTTCGGTGAGCAGTTCTTC,CSAPGGFGEQFF
TRBV27,TRBJ2-7,13,-,-,TGTGCCAGCCTTGGGAGACTGCCCTACGAGCAGTACTTC,CASLGRLPYEQYF
TRBV13,TRBJ2-5,13,-,-,TGTGCCAGCAGCTCTGGGTCCCAAGAGACCCAGTACTTC,CASSSGSQETQYF